The T cell receptor beta chain under discussion was sequenced for a study of blood T cell repertoires in COVID-19. About the research overall: Donors in the United States, Italy and Spain gave samples during acute or convalescent COVID-19.

Profiled with immunoSEQ multiplex PCR; TCRdb holds only in-frame clones, not every one. Of about 200,000 clones listed, about 88% are singletons. CDR3 length: 14 residues. Germline assignment: CDR1 LGHDT and CDR2 YNNKEL (reference sequence). Trimming took 5 bases from V and 2 from J; bases not matched to a gene: 5. The chain carries TRBV3-1 (or the pseudogene TRBV3-2) and TRBJ1-1, with 7 bases identical to TRBD1. The sequenced sample consisted of peripheral blood. The sequence was collected from a human donor in a cohort sampled during active COVID-19. The CDR3 here is CASSSHRGNTEAFF. CDR3 nucleotide sequence: TGTGCCAGCAGCTCCCACAGGGGAAACACTGAAGCTTTCTTT.